This entry describes one TCR beta chain. Its specificity is unknown. With 60 Vbeta and 13 Jbeta primers, the PCR was carried out. Measured with immunoSEQ multiplex PCR; TCRdb has only the in-frame clones, and not every one. The repertoire includes approximately 74,000 clones, just under 80% of them detected once, and 9.7% sits in the top ten. This CDR3 contains 11 residues. Trimming took off 7 bases at V and 1 base at J, with 7 bases between the two ends. Germline V CDR1 and CDR2: DFQATT, SNEGSKA (reference sequence). This entry belongs to a study of cytomegalovirus exposure and HLA in healthy donors. Findings and limits, study-wide: Solely CMV serostatus was available to characterize immune exposure. Later analysis associated a missense DCLRE1C variant with TCR beta V- and J-gene trimming.

Donors in the study were healthy people who gave bone marrow. Sequencing used PBMCs. This clonotype was sampled from a man between 35 and 55 years old in good health and CMV-seronegative. This chain links TRBV20-1 with TRBJ1-1; D gene unclear. As DNA, the CDR3 is TGCAGTGGGGCAGAGAACACTGAAGCTTTCTTT. Its translation: CSGAENTEAFF.